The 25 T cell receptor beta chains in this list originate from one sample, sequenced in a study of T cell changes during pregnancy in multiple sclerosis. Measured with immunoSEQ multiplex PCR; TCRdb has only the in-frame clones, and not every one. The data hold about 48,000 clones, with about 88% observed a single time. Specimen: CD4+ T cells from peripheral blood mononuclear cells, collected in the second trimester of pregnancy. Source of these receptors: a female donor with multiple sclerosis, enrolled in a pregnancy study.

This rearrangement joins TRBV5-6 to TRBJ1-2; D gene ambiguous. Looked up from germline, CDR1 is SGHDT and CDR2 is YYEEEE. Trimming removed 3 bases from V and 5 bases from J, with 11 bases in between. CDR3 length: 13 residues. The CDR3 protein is CASSSFGVYGYTF. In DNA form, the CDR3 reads TGTGCCAGCAGCTCCTTCGGAGTTTATGGCTACACCTTC.

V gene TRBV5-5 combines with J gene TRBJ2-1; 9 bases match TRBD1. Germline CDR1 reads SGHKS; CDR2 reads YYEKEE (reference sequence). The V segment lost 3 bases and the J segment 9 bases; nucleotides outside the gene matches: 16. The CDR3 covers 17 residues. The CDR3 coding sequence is TGTGCCAGCAGCTCGCCCAGGGACAGGGTGCTCTTAGGTGAGCAGTTCTTC. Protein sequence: CASSSPRDRVLLGEQFF. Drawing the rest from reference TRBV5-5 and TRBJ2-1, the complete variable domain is DAGVTQSPTHLIKTRGQQVTLRCSPISGHKSVSWYQQVLGQGPQFIFQYYEKEERGRGNFPDRFSARQFPNYSSELNVNALLLGDSALYLCASSSPRDRVLLGEQFFGPGTRLTVL.

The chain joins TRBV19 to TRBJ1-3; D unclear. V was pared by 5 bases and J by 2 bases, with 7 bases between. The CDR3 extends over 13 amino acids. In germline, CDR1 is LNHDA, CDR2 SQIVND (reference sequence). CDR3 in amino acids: CASSSFPGNTIYF. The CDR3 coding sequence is TGTGCCAGTAGTTCCTTTCCTGGAAACACCATATATTTT.

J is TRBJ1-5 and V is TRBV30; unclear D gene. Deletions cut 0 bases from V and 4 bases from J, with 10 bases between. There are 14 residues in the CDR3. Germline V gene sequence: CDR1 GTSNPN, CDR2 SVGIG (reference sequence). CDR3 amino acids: CAWSVLSGNQPQHF. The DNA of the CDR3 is TGTGCCTGGAGTGTACTGTCGGGGAATCAGCCCCAGCATTTT.

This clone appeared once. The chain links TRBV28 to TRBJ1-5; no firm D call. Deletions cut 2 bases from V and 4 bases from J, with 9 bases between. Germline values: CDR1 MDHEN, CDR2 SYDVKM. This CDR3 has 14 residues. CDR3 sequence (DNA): TGTGCCAGCAGTTTAAGTGGCGGGAATCAGCCCCAGCATTTT. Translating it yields CASSLSGGNQPQHF.

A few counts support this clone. For the CDR3, the DNA is TGTGCCAGCCGTTGCGTACCGACAGGGGAGTACGCGAACACCGGGGAGCTGTTTTTT. Translating it yields CASRCVPTGEYANTGELFF. The rearrangement links TRBV27 to TRBJ2-2; TRBD1 aligns across 8 bases. Germline V CDR1 and CDR2: MNHEY, SMNVEV (reference sequence). This CDR3 is built from 19 residues. V shed 8 bases, J shed 0 bases, and the junction held 17 bases outside the gene matches.

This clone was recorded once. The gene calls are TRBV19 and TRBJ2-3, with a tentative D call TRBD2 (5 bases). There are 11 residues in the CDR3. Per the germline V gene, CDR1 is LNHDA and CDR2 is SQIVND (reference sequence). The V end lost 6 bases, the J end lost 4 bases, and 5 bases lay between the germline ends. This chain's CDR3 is CASREADTQYF. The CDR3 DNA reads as TGTGCCAGTAGGGAGGCAGATACGCAGTATTTT.

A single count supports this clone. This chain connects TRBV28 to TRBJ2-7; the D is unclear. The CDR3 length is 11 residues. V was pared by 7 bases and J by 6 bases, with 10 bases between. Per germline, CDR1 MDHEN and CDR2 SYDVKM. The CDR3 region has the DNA TGTGCCAGCACTAGAAGGCGCGAGCAGTACTTC. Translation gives CASTRRREQYF. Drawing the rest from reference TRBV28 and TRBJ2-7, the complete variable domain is DVKVTQSSRYLVKRTGEKVFLECVQDMDHENMFWYRQDPGLGLRLIYFSYDVKMKEKGDIPEGYSVSREKKERFSLILESASTNQTSMYLCASTRRREQYFGPGTRLTVT.

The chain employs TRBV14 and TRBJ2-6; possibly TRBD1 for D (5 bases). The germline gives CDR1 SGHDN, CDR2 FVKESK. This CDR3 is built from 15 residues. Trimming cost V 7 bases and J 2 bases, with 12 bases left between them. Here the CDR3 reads CASKGPAAGANVLTF. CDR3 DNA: TGTGCCAGCAAGGGGCCGGCCGCTGGGGCCAACGTCCTGACTTTC.

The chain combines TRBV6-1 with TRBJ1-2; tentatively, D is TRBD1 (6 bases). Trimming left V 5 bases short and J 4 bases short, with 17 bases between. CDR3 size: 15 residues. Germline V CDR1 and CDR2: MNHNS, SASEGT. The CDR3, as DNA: TGTGCCAGCAGTCCCCAGGGACACCCCTCCTATGGCTACACCTTC. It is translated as CASSPQGHPSYGYTF.

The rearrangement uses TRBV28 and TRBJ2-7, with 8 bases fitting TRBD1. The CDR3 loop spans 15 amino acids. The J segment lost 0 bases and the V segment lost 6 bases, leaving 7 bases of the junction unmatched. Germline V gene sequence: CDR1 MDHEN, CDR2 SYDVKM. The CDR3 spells CASSPQDRDSYEQYF. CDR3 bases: TGTGCCAGCAGCCCTCAGGACAGGGACTCCTACGAGCAGTACTTC.

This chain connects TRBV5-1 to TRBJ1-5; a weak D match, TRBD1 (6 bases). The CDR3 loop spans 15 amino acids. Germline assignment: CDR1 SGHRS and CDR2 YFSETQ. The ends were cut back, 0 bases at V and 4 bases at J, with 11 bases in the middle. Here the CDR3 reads CASSLAGDRNQPQHF. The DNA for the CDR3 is TGCGCCAGCAGCTTGGCCGGTGACAGGAATCAGCCCCAGCATTTT.

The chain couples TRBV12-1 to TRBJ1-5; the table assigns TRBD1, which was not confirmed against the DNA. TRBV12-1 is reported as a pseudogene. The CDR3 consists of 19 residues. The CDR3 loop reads CASSSSSKADRESNQPQHF. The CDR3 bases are TGTGCCAGCAGCTCCAGCTCCAAGGCAGACAGGGAAAGCAATCAGCCCCAGCATTTT.

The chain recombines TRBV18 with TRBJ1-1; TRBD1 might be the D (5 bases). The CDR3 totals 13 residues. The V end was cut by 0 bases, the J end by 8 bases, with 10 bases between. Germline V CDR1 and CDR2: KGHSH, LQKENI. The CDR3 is CASSPPMGGEAFF. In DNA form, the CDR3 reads TGTGCCAGCTCACCACCGATGGGGGGAGAAGCTTTCTTT.

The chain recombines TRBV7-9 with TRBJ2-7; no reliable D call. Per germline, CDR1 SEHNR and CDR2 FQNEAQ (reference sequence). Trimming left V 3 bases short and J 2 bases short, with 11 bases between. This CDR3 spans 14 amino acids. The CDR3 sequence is CASSFVFFPYEQYF. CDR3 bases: TGTGCCAGCAGCTTCGTTTTCTTCCCCTACGAGCAGTACTTC.

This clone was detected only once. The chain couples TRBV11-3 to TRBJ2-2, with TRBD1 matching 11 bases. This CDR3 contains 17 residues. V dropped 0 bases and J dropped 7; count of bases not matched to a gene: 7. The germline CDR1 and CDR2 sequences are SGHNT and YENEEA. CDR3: CASSLDLDRGRFGELFF. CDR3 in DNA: TGTGCCAGCAGCTTAGATCTGGACAGGGGGCGCTTCGGGGAGCTGTTTTTT.

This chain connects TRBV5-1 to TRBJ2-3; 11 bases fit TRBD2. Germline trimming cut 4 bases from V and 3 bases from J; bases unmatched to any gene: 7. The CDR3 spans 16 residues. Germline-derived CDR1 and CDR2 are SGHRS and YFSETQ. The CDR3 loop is CASSQGLAVETDTQYF. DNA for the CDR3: TGCGCCAGCAGCCAGGGACTAGCGGTGGAAACAGATACGCAGTATTTT. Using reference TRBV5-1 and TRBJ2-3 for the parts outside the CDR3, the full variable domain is KAGVTQTPRYLIKTRGQQVTLSCSPISGHRSVSWYQQTPGQGLQFLFEYFSETQRNKGNFPGRFSGRQFSNSRSEMNVSTLELGDSALYLCASSQGLAVETDTQYFGPGTRLTVL.

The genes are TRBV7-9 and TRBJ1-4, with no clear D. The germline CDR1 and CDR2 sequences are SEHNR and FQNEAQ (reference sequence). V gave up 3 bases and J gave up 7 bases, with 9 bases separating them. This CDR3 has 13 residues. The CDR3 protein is CASSFQGGEKLFF. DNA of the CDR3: TGTGCCAGCAGCTTCCAAGGCGGTGAAAAACTGTTTTTT. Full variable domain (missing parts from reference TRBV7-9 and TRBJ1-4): DTGVSQNPRHKITKRGQNVTFRCDPISEHNRLYWYRQTLGQGPEFLTYFQNEAQLEKSRLLSDRFSAERPKGSFSTLEIQRTEQGDSAMYLCASSFQGGEKLFFGSGTQLSVL.

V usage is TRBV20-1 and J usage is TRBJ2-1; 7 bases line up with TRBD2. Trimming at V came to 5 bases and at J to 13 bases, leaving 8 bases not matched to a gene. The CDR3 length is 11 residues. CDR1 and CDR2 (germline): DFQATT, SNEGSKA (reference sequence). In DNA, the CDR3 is TGCAGTGCTGTCCTCCGGGACTATCAGTTCTTC. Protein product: CSAVLRDYQFF.

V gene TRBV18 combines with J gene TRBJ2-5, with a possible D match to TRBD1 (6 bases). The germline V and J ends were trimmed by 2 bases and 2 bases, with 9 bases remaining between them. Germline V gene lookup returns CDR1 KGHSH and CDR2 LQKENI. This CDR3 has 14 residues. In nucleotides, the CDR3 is TGTGCCAGCTCACCAAGGACAGCTCAAGAGACCCAGTACTTC. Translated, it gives CASSPRTAQETQYF.

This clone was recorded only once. The CDR3 reads CASSLGTGLDEKLFF. Here the CDR3 DNA reads TGTGCCAGCAGCTTAGGCACAGGGTTGGATGAAAAACTGTTTTTT. The genes are TRBV7-9 and TRBJ1-4; a possible D gene is TRBD1 (6 bases). V gave up 1 base and J gave up 6 bases, with 12 bases separating them. Germline CDR1 SEHNR, CDR2 FQNEAQ (reference sequence). The CDR3 consists of 15 residues. The variable domain in full, with the rest retrieved from reference TRBV7-9 and TRBJ1-4, is DTGVSQNPRHKITKRGQNVTFRCDPISEHNRLYWYRQTLGQGPEFLTYFQNEAQLEKSRLLSDRFSAERPKGSFSTLEIQRTEQGDSAMYLCASSLGTGLDEKLFFGSGTQLSVL.

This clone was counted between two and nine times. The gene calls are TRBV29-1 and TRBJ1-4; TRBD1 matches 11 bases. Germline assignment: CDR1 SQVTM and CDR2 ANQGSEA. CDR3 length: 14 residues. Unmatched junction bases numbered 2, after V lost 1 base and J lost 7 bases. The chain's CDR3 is CSVEGTGGREKLFF. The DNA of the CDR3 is TGCAGCGTTGAAGGGACAGGGGGCCGTGAAAAACTGTTTTTT. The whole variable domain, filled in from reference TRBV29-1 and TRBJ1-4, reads SAVISQKPSRDICQRGTSLTIQCQVDSQVTMMFWYRQQPGQSLTLIATANQGSEATYESGFVIDKFPISRPNLTFSTLTVSNMSPEDSSIYLCSVEGTGGREKLFFGSGTQLSVL.

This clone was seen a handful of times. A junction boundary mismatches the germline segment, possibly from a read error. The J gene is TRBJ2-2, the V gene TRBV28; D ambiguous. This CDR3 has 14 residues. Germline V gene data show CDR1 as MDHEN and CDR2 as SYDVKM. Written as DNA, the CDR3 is TGTGCCAGCAGTTTATGGCAGAACCCCGGGGAGCTGTTTTTT. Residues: CASSLWQNPGELFF. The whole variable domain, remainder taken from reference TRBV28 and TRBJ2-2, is DVKVTQSSRYLVKRTGEKVFLECVQDMDHENMFWYRQDPGLGLRLIYFSYDVKMKEKGDIPEGYSVSREKKERFSLILESASTNQTSMYLCASSLWQNPGELFFGEGSRLTVL.

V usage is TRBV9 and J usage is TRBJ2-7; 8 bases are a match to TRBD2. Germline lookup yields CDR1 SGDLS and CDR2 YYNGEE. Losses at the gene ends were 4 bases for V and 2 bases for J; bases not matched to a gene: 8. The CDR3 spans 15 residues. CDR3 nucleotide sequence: TGTGCCAGCAGCACGTCAACTAGCGGTACCTACGAGCAGTACTTC. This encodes CASSTSTSGTYEQYF.

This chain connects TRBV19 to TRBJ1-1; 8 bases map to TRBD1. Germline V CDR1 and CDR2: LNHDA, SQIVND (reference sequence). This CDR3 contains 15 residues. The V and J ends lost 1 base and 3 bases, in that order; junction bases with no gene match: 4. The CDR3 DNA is TGTGCCAGTAGTATAGGGCAGGGGGCCTACACTGAAGCTTTCTTT. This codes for CASSIGQGAYTEAFF.